This is a list of T cell receptor beta chains from one sample in a study of cytomegalovirus exposure and HLA in healthy donors. This table comes from immunoSEQ multiplex PCR, and its TCRdb copy is limited to in-frame clones, with some not included. Of 130,000 to 150,000 clones in the sample, 60% to 85% are singletons; the top ten hold 2.8%. Sequenced sample: PBMCs. The receptors were sampled from a male donor in good health and CMV-seronegative. CDR3s include the opening cysteine and the closing phenylalanine or tryptophan. Fields, in order: CDR3 DNA, CDR3 protein, J gene, D gene, V gene, CDR3 length, clone size. D genes are given only for firm matches. Clone size is shown for a subset of rows, as once, few, many or a class of expanded clone.

TGCAGCGTTCCGGGATCCGCCAACTACGAGCAGTACTTC	CSVPGSANYEQYF	TRBJ2-7	-	TRBV29-1	13	-
TGTGCCTGGAGTGGAGGAGACTACACAGATACGCAGTATTTT	CAWSGGDYTDTQYF	TRBJ2-3	-	TRBV30	14	-
TGTGCCAGCAGCTTAAGAGGTTGGGACGAGCAGTACTTC	CASSLRGWDEQYF	TRBJ2-7	-	TRBV11-1	13	-
TGCGCCAGCAGCCTCAACCGACAGGGCCTCTCCTACGAGCAGTACTTC	CASSLNRQGLSYEQYF	TRBJ2-7	TRBD1	TRBV5-1	16	-
TGTGCCAGCAGCGTAGGGACAGGTAGCAATCAGCCCCAGCATTTT	CASSVGTGSNQPQHF	TRBJ1-5	TRBD1	TRBV9	15	-
TGTGCCAGCAGAAAGGACAGGGGAGACTATGGCTACACCTTC	CASRKDRGDYGYTF	TRBJ1-2	TRBD1	TRBV5-4	14	-
TGTGCCAGCAGTTTAAGGCCCCTATACCCGGGGGACGAGCAGTACTTC	CASSLRPLYPGDEQYF	TRBJ2-7	-	TRBV27	16	-
TGTGCCAGTAATGATGGGAGAAATCAGCCCCAGCATTTT	CASNDGRNQPQHF	TRBJ1-5	-	TRBV19	13	few
TGTGCCAGTAACACCCCAGGAACTGAGAACACTGAAGCTTTCTTT	CASNTPGTENTEAFF	TRBJ1-1	-	TRBV19	15	-
TGTGCCAGCAGTTACACAGGCGTCTCTGGGGCCAACGTCCTGACTTTC	CASSYTGVSGANVLTF	TRBJ2-6	-	TRBV6-5	16	-
TGTGCCAGCAGCACTAACTATGGCTACACCTTC	CASSTNYGYTF	TRBJ1-2	-	TRBV6-6	11	-
TGTGCCAGCAATATACAGGGATCTGGGGCCAACGTCCTGACTTTC	CASNIQGSGANVLTF	TRBJ2-6	-	TRBV2	15	-
TGTGCCAGCTCACAAGGGACAGGGACCTACGAGCAGTACTTC	CASSQGTGTYEQYF	TRBJ2-7	TRBD1	TRBV18	14	-
TGTGCCAGCAGCTCCACGAGCGACAATGAGCAGTTCTTC	CASSSTSDNEQFF	TRBJ2-1	-	TRBV7-9	13	-
TGTGCCAGCAGCTTAGGGCAGGGCGGCGGCGAGCAGTACTTC	CASSLGQGGGEQYF	TRBJ2-7	-	TRBV13	14	-
TGCAGCGAGCTAGCGGGGGGACGGGGGCAGTTCTTC	CSELAGGRGQFF	TRBJ2-1	TRBD2	TRBV29-1	12	-
TGTGCCAGCAGCTATACAGGGGGCCCCGTCGAGCAGTACTTC	CASSYTGGPVEQYF	TRBJ2-7	TRBD1	TRBV7-2	14	-
TGCGCCAGCAGCCAGGGGACAGGGGACCCCTACGAGCAGTACTTC	CASSQGTGDPYEQYF	TRBJ2-7	TRBD1	TRBV4-3	15	few
TGTGCCTGGAGTAGAGGGATCCGAAACACCGGGGAGCTGTTTTTT	CAWSRGIRNTGELFF	TRBJ2-2	-	TRBV30	15	once
TGTGCCAGCAGCGTCGGGACTCGGAATGAAAAACTGTTTTTT	CASSVGTRNEKLFF	TRBJ1-4	-	TRBV9	14	-
TGTGCCAGCAGCCGACCAACTAGCGGGAGGAACAATGAGCAGTTCTTC	CASSRPTSGRNNEQFF	TRBJ2-1	TRBD2	TRBV5-6	16	-
TGTGCCAGCAGCTTCTTCGCGACTAAGTCCTCCTACGAGCAGTACTTC	CASSFFATKSSYEQYF	TRBJ2-7	-	TRBV7-9	16	few
TGCGCCAGCAGTGTTGGCGACAGAAGCACAGATACGCAGTATTTT	CASSVGDRSTDTQYF	TRBJ2-3	-	TRBV10-1	15	-
TGTGCCTGGAACAACGCTAGGACAGGGCGGCACGAAAAACTGTTTTTT	CAWNNARTGRHEKLFF	TRBJ1-4	TRBD1	TRBV30	16	few
TGTGCCAGCAGTGGCGGACTCCTTCGAGAGACCCAGTACTTC	CASSGGLLRETQYF	TRBJ2-5	-	TRBV6-1	14	-
TGCAGCGTTGGGATAGGGGTAGGTCAGCCCCAGCATTTT	CSVGIGVGQPQHF	TRBJ1-5	-	TRBV29-1	13	-
TGTGCTAGCAGCTTAGGGACAGGAGATTACAATGAGCAGTTCTTC	CASSLGTGDYNEQFF	TRBJ2-1	TRBD1	TRBV7-7	15	-
TGTGCCAGTAGTACAAAGGGGGACAGTGGCGGACCGTTTGGCAATCAGCCCCAGCATTTT	CASSTKGDSGGPFGNQPQHF	TRBJ1-5	TRBD1	TRBV19	20	-
TGTGCCAGCAGTGGGGACGGGGAGGTGAACGAGCAGTACTTC	CASSGDGEVNEQYF	TRBJ2-7	-	TRBV6-5	14	few
TGTGCCAGCAGCTCCCAAGACAGGGTGTATGGCTACACCTTC	CASSSQDRVYGYTF	TRBJ1-2	TRBD1	TRBV7-3	14	-
TGTGCCAGCTCACCACAAACAGGGGGTCGGGAGACCCAGTACTTC	CASSPQTGGRETQYF	TRBJ2-5	TRBD1	TRBV18	15	-
TGTGCCAGCATAGACAGGGGGCGAGGAGATACGCAGTATTTT	CASIDRGRGDTQYF	TRBJ2-3	TRBD1	TRBV6-6	14	-
TGTGCCAGCAGCTACGGACAGCCCAATCAACCCCAGCATTTT	CASSYGQPNQPQHF	TRBJ1-5	-	TRBV5-6	14	-
TGTGCCAGCAGCTTGGAGAGGCCCAGCACAGATACGCAGTATTTT	CASSLERPSTDTQYF	TRBJ2-3	-	TRBV5-5	15	few
TGTGCCAGCAGCCAGTTGTTCGACAGGGGCCAAGAGACCCAGTACTTC	CASSQLFDRGQETQYF	TRBJ2-5	TRBD1	TRBV4-2	16	-
TGTGCCTGGACAGGCACAAACTATGGCTACACCTTC	CAWTGTNYGYTF	TRBJ1-2	-	TRBV30	12	-
TGTGCTAGTGGCAGAAGGGGGGAAAAACTGTTTTTT	CASGRRGEKLFF	TRBJ1-4	-	TRBV12-5	12	-
TGTGCCAGCAGCTTAGTAGTAGGGGGTGAAGCTTTCTTT	CASSLVVGGEAFF	TRBJ1-1	-	TRBV4-2	13	-
TGCGCCAGCAGCCCGTCAACCGCGGGGGTTGATACGCAGTATTTT	CASSPSTAGVDTQYF	TRBJ2-3	TRBD2	TRBV5-1	15	-
TGTGCTAGCAGCTTAGGTCCTGGCAGGGCCCGTACAATGAACACTGAAGCTTTCTTT	CASSLGPGRARTMNTEAFF	TRBJ1-1	-	TRBV7-7	19	-
TGTGCCAGCAGCTTCTTCGCAGGAAGCAATCAGCCCCAGCATTTT	CASSFFAGSNQPQHF	TRBJ1-5	-	TRBV7-9	15	-
TGTGCCACCCAAGCCACGGGGAAGCTGTTTTTT	CATQATGKLFF	TRBJ1-4	-	TRBV25-1	11	-
TGTGCCAGCAGCCAAGATTCTGCCAACTATGGCTACCCCTTC	CASSQDSANYGYPF	TRBJ1-2	-	TRBV4-2	14	-
TGTGCCAGCAGCTTTAGGGACAGGAGCTCCTACGAGCAGTACTTC	CASSFRDRSSYEQYF	TRBJ2-7	TRBD1	TRBV7-9	15	-
TGTGCCAGCAGTGAGGATGGGCCCACCAGCAATCAGCCCCAGCATTTT	CASSEDGPTSNQPQHF	TRBJ1-5	-	TRBV2	16	-
TGTGCCAGCTCGGACAGCCGTGGGGGAGGAAACACCATATATTTT	CASSDSRGGGNTIYF	TRBJ1-3	-	TRBV25-1	15	-
TGTGCCAGCAGCCTTCCCCGGGGGGGGACGAAAGGCTACACCTTC	CASSLPRGGTKGYTF	TRBJ1-2	-	TRBV9	15	-
TGCGCCAGCAGCCAGGCCCTTAGCGGGAGTCATCCCTTGTACGAGCAGTACTTC	CASSQALSGSHPLYEQYF	TRBJ2-7	TRBD2	TRBV4-1	18	-
TGCGCCAGCAGCCAAGAAGCTAGCGGGGCCTACAATGAGCAGTTCTTC	CASSQEASGAYNEQFF	TRBJ2-1	TRBD2	TRBV4-1	16	-
TGTGCCTGGAGTCGAACCGGGACTAGCGGGAGTGAGACCCAGTACTTC	CAWSRTGTSGSETQYF	TRBJ2-5	TRBD2	TRBV30	16	-
TGTGCCAGCAGCCAAGTCCTGGGGGCCGGTTCACCCCTCCACTTT	CASSQVLGAGSPLHF	TRBJ1-6	-	TRBV4-2	15	-
TGTGCCAGCAGTTCACCGGGACTGGTTTCCTACGAGCAGTACTTC	CASSSPGLVSYEQYF	TRBJ2-7	-	TRBV6-6	15	many
TGTGCCTGGAGGTCCAGGGGAAGGTCCAGTGAGCAGTTCTTC	CAWRSRGRSSEQFF	TRBJ2-1	-	TRBV30	14	-
TGTGCCAGCAGTTTCCTAGGACAGGGCAATGAGCAGTTCTTC	CASSFLGQGNEQFF	TRBJ2-1	TRBD1	TRBV27	14	-